The sequence of this TCR beta chain was determined in a study of control samples from healthy donors and cancer patients. Only in-frame clones appear in the TCRdb table, and some are missing; sequencing was by immunoSEQ multiplex PCR. The sample includes about 110,000 clones, around four fifths of them seen just once. CDR1 and CDR2 from the germline V gene are SGHRS and YFSETQ. This CDR3 region has 14 residues. The V end was cut by 2 bases, the J end by 1 base, with 9 bases between. This chain links TRBV5-1 with TRBJ2-5; D not resolved. This TCR was recovered from a young man in good health. The sample comprised blood. The CDR3 sequence is CASSFGSVQETQYF. Here the CDR3 DNA reads TGCGCCAGCAGCTTCGGGTCGGTCCAAGAGACCCAGTACTTC.